The source of this T cell receptor beta chain is a study of molecular identifiers for immune sequencing clone quantification. This clonotype has only a few counts. TCRdb re-called the PCR reads through MiXCR, storing one row per CDR3 protein. Counted here are approximately 90,000 distinct CDR3 sequences, around a fifth occurring once; the ten biggest clones make up approximately 1.1%. V was trimmed by 9 bases and J by 4 bases, leaving 3 bases between them. There are 9 residues in the CDR3. Germline V gene data show CDR1 as MGHDK and CDR2 as SYGVNS. The clonotype comes from a human donor in good health. Some libraries in this study had Jurkat cell RNA spiked in. The chain has TRBV25-1 and TRBJ1-2; D uncertain. Specimen: naive CD8+ T cells from blood, with Jurkat cell RNA spiked in. Subset denoted: FACS-sorted CD8+CD4-CCR7+CD45RA+ naive T cells. The CDR3 region has the DNA TGTGCCAGTGGCTATGGCTACACCTTC. It encodes CASGYGYTF.